This T cell receptor (beta chain) appears in the sequencing data of a study of blood T cell repertoires in COVID-19. About the study: Spain, Italy and the United States supplied samples that represented acute and convalescent COVID-19.

Seattle's cohort entered during active infection and was followed longitudinally. Generated by immunoSEQ multiplex PCR, the TCRdb table keeps only in-frame clones and is missing some. The profile covers over 150,000 clones, with 83% appearing a single time and 9% to 13% taken by the ten largest. This clone was seen only a few times. The CDR3 length is 14 residues. Trimming shortened V by 3 bases and J by 6 bases, and 12 bases separated the two germline ends. CDR1 is KGHSH, CDR2 LQKENI, per germline. The sequencing sample was made of peripheral blood. The source is a woman aged 55-70 years with COVID-19, enrolled during active disease. This sequence joins TRBV18 and TRBJ1-5; TRBD1 is a possible D gene (6 bases). The DNA of the CDR3 is TGTGCCAGCTCACCCCCGACAGGCAGTCAGCCCCAGCATTTT. Its protein is CASSPPTGSQPQHF.